The clone carrying this T cell receptor (beta chain) appeared once. This record belongs to a study of blood T cell repertoires in COVID-19. As processed by the authors: Reference gene primer amplification gave nucleated cell count estimates. Some clones are missing from TCRdb's copy, which holds only in-frame ones; the method was immunoSEQ multiplex PCR. D and trimming come from the DNA, and the V and J calls and clone size come from that table. The table records around 250,000 clones, roughly 90% of them present only once. Between the trimmed V and J ends, which lost 7 bases and 8 bases, there was a span of 17 bases. This CDR3 has 13 amino acids. CDR1 and CDR2 (germline): SQVTM, ANQGSEA.

The sequencing sample was made of PBMCs or T cells enriched from blood (not recorded which). The sequence was obtained from a woman in her 30s who had recovered from COVID-19. The chain is built from TRBV29-1 and TRBJ1-4; D may be TRBD1 (6 bases). CDR3 in amino acids: CSAVRGLGEKLFF. In nucleotides, the CDR3 is TGCAGCGCCGTAAGGGGGTTGGGAGAAAAACTGTTTTTT.